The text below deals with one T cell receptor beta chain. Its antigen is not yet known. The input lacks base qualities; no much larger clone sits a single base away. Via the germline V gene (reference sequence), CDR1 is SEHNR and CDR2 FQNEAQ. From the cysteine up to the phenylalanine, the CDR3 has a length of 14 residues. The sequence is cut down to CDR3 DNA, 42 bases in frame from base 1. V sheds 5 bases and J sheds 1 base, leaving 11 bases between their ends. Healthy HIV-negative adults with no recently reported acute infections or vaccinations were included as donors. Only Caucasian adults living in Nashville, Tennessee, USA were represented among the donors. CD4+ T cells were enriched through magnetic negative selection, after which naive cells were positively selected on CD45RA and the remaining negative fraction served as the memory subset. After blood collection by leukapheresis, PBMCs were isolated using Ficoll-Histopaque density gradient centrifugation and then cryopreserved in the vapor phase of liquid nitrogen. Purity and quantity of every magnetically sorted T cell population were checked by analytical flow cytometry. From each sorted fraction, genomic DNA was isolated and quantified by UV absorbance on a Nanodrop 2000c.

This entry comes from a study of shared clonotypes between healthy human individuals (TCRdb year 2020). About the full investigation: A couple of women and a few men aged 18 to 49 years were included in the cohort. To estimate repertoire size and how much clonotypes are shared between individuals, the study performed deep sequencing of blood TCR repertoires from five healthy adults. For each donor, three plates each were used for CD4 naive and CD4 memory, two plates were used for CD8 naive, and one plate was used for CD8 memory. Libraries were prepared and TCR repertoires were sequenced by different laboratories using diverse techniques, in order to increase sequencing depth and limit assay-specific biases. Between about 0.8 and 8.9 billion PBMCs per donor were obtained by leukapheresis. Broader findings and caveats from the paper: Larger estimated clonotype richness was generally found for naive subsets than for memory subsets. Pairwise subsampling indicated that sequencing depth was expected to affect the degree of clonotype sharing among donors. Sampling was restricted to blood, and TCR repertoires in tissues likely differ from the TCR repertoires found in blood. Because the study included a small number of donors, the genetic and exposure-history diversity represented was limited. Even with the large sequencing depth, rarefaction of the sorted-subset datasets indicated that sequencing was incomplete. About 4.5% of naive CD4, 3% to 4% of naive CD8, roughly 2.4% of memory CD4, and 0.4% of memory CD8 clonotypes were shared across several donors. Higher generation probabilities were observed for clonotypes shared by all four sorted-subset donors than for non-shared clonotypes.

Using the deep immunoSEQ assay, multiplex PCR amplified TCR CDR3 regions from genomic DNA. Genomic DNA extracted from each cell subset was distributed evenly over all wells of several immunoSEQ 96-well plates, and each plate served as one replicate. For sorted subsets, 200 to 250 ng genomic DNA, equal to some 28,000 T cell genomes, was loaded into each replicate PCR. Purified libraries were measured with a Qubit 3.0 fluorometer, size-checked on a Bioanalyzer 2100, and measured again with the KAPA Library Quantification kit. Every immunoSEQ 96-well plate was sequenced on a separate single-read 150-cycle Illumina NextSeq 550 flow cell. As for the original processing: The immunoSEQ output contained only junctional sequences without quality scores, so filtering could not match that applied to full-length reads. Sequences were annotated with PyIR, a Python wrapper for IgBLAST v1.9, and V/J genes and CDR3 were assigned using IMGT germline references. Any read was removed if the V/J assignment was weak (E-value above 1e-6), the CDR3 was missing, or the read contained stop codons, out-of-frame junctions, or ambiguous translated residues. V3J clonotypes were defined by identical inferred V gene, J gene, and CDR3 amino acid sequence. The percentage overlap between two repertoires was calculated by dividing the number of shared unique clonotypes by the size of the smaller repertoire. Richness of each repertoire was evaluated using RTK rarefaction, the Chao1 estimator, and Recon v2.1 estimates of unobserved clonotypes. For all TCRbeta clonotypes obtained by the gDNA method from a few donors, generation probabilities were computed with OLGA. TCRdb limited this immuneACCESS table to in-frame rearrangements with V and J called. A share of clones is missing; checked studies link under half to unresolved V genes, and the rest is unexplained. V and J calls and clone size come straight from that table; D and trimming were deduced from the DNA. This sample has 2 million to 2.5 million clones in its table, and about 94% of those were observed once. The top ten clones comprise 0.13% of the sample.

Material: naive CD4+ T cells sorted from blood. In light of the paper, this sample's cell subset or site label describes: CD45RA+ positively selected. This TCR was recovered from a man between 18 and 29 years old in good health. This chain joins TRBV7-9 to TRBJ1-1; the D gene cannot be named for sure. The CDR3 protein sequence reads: CASSRWGSNTEAFF. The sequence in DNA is TGTGCCAGCAGCCGGTGGGGATCGAACACTGAAGCTTTCTTT.